These 25 T cell receptor beta chains were sequenced from one sample in a study of blood T cell repertoires in COVID-19. TCRdb's copy holds only in-frame clones and misses some; the assay was immunoSEQ multiplex PCR. The sample consists of roughly 230,000 clones, roughly 87% of them appearing once. The sample consisted of PBMCs or T cells enriched from blood (not recorded which). All receptors come from a young man in a cohort exposed to, infected with or recovered from COVID-19 (not recorded which).

The sample holds a few counts of this clone. The rearrangement joins TRBV5-1 to TRBJ2-7, with TRBD2 matching over 11 bases. The CDR3 contains 15 residues. CDR1 SGHRS and CDR2 YFSETQ come from the germline V gene. V dropped 4 bases and J dropped 3; count of bases not matched to a gene: 6. The DNA of the CDR3 is TGCGCCAGCAGCCCAGGGACTAGCGGCCTCTACGAGCAGTACTTC. Translated, it gives CASSPGTSGLYEQYF.

The J gene is TRBJ1-2, the V gene TRBV28; TRBD1 aligns across 10 bases. The CDR3 is 16 residues long. V lost 0 bases to trimming and J lost 3 bases; unmatched junction nucleotides: 4. Germline V gives CDR1 MDHEN, CDR2 SYDVKM. CDR3 protein: CASSLWGTGADYGYTF. In nucleotides, the CDR3 is TGTGCCAGCAGTTTATGGGGGACAGGGGCGGACTATGGCTACACCTTC.

The CDR3 nucleotides read TGCGCCAGCAGCTTGGGAGAATACGAGCAGTACTTC. Protein sequence: CASSLGEYEQYF. The chain combines TRBV5-1 with TRBJ2-7; D not resolved. V was trimmed by 0 bases and J by 4 bases, leaving 5 bases between them. The CDR3 loop spans 12 amino acids. Per germline, CDR1 SGHRS and CDR2 YFSETQ.

The J gene is TRBJ1-1, the V gene TRBV10-2; D uncertain. The V end lost 6 bases, the J end lost 0 bases, and 5 bases lay between the germline ends. The germline CDR1 and CDR2 sequences are WSHSY and SAAADI. There are 12 residues in the CDR3. CDR3 sequence (DNA): TGCGCCAGCAGCCCCGTGAACACTGAAGCTTTCTTT. Residues: CASSPVNTEAFF.

The chain combines TRBV7-2 with TRBJ2-5; D possibly corresponds to TRBD2 (6 bases). This CDR3 contains 14 residues. Trimming removed 5 bases at V and 1 base at J, with 11 bases between. The germline CDR1 and CDR2 sequences are SGHTA and FQGNSA. CDR3 amino acids: CASSPGGAQETQYF. The DNA of the CDR3 is TGTGCCAGCAGCCCCGGGGGAGCCCAAGAGACCCAGTACTTC.

This clone was seen once. The DNA for the CDR3 is TGTGCCAGCAGTTTGTCTGGGGCTAACACTGAAGCTTTCTTT. Translation: CASSLSGANTEAFF. The J gene is TRBJ1-1, the V gene TRBV27, with TRBD1 as a possible D gene (5 bases). CDR3 length equals 14 residues. V shed 3 bases and J shed 2 bases, with 10 bases lying between them. Looked up from germline, CDR1 is MNHEY and CDR2 is SMNVEV (reference sequence).

The chain is built from TRBV27 and TRBJ1-2; tentative D call: TRBD1 (6 bases). The CDR3 runs 11 residues. The germline V gene encodes CDR1 MNHEY and CDR2 SMNVEV (reference sequence). V lost 8 bases to trimming and J lost 7 bases, with 11 bases between them. CDR3 region: CASGTFGGYTF. The DNA of the CDR3 is TGTGCCAGCGGGACATTTGGTGGCTACACCTTC.

The chain recombines TRBV10-3 with TRBJ2-7; 8 bases are a match to TRBD2. The V gene's germline CDR1 is ENHRY and CDR2 SYGVKD. The V segment lost 6 bases and the J segment 2 bases; nucleotides outside the gene matches: 6. The CDR3 spans 14 residues. The chain's CDR3 is CAISALSGTYEQYF. CDR3 DNA: TGTGCCATCAGCGCCCTTAGCGGGACCTACGAGCAGTACTTC.

This CDR3 reads CASSARDRDDEQYF. CDR3 nucleotide sequence: TGTGCCAGCAGCGCCCGGGACAGGGACGACGAGCAGTACTTC. The chain uses TRBV9 and TRBJ2-7, with 9 bases matching TRBD1. The V segment lost 3 bases and the J segment 5 bases; nucleotides outside the gene matches: 6. The germline V gene has CDR1 SGDLS and CDR2 YYNGEE. The CDR3 is made up of 14 amino acids.

The gene calls are TRBV11-2 and TRBJ2-1; 9 bases line up with TRBD2. There are 16 residues in the CDR3. CDR1 is SGHAT and CDR2 is FQNNGV in the germline V gene. The junction had 7 bases not matched to a gene; V was cut back by 5 bases and J by 2 bases. The CDR3 bases are TGTGCCAGCAGCCTCCGACTAGCGGACGCCTACAATGAGCAGTTCTTC. This gives the protein CASSLRLADAYNEQFF.

The V gene is TRBV6-5, the J gene TRBJ2-1, with D maybe TRBD2 (5 bases). Germline CDR1 MNHEY, CDR2 SVGAGI. The CDR3 is 13 residues long. V was cut by 6 bases and J by 8 bases, with 14 bases left in between. This CDR3 is CASRTGLRDEQFF. The CDR3 DNA reads TGTGCCAGCAGGACGGGGTTAAGGGATGAGCAGTTCTTC.

The chain joins TRBV18 to TRBJ2-7; D not resolved. The CDR3 contains 14 residues. Germline V lookup: CDR1 KGHSH, CDR2 LQKENI. V was clipped by 4 bases and J by 1 base, with 11 bases between them. In DNA, the CDR3 is TGTGCCAGCTCACGCGGCGCGGAGTCCTACGAGCAGTACTTC. Translated: CASSRGAESYEQYF.

This chain links TRBV16 with TRBJ2-1; 10 bases map to TRBD1. The junction had 10 bases not matched to a gene; V was cut back by 2 bases and J by 9 bases. The CDR3 extends over 16 amino acids. From germline, CDR1 is KGHSY and CDR2 FQNENV. CDR3 in amino acids: CASSQTLSGTGAEQFF. CDR3 nucleotides: TGTGCCAGCAGCCAAACCTTATCCGGGACAGGGGCTGAGCAGTTCTTC.

The rearrangement joins TRBV13 to TRBJ2-7; 8 nucleotides agree with TRBD1. V dropped 0 bases and J dropped 2; count of bases not matched to a gene: 0. The CDR3 is 14 amino acids. Germline V lookup: CDR1 PRHDT, CDR2 FYEKMQ (reference sequence). The CDR3 here is CASSLGQGAYEQYF. For the CDR3, the DNA is TGTGCCAGCAGCTTAGGACAGGGGGCCTACGAGCAGTACTTC. Based on the CDR3 plus reference TRBV13 and TRBJ2-7, the full variable domain is AAGVIQSPRHLIKEKRETATLKCYPIPRHDTVYWYQQGPGQDPQFLISFYEKMQSDKGSIPDRFSAQQFSDYHSELNMSSLELGDSALYFCASSLGQGAYEQYFGPGTRLTVT.

V and J are TRBV2 and TRBJ2-1, with 10 bases identical to TRBD2. V gave up 4 bases and J gave up 7 bases; unmatched junction bases: 4. CDR3 size: 14 residues. CDR1 is SNHLY, CDR2 FYNNEI, per germline. This CDR3 reads CASSGLAGVNEQFF. The CDR3 DNA sequence: TGTGCCAGCAGTGGGCTAGCGGGAGTGAATGAGCAGTTCTTC. Full variable domain (rest looked up from reference TRBV2 and TRBJ2-1): EPEVTQTPSHQVTQMGQEVILRCVPISNHLYFYWYRQILGQKVEFLVSFYNNEISEKSEIFDDQFSVERPDGSNFTLKIRSTKLEDSAMYFCASSGLAGVNEQFFGPGTRLTVL.

The V call is TRBV7-8, the J call TRBJ1-1; D is unclear. CDR1 and CDR2 (germline): SGHVS, FQNEAQ. V lost 1 base, J lost 10 bases, and 13 bases lay in between. The CDR3 sequence is 13 residues long. The chain's CDR3 is CASSLDGGMGAFF. The CDR3 DNA is TGTGCCAGCAGCTTAGATGGAGGGATGGGAGCTTTCTTT.

This chain uses TRBV19 with TRBJ1-5; 8 bases fit TRBD1. Per germline, CDR1 LNHDA and CDR2 SQIVND (reference sequence). The V gene end was trimmed by 6 bases and the J gene end by 9 bases; junction bases not matched to a gene: 7. This CDR3 is built from 13 residues. CDR3 sequence: CASRTQGDGPQHF. The CDR3 nucleotides are TGTGCCAGTAGAACACAGGGGGACGGGCCCCAGCATTTT.

The rearrangement joins TRBV28 to TRBJ2-7; no reliable D call. Trimming took 5 bases from V and 5 from J, leaving 13 bases between them. Germline V gives CDR1 MDHEN, CDR2 SYDVKM. The CDR3 is 13 amino acids. The CDR3 DNA sequence: TGTGCCAGCAGTACCCCCAATGAGCACGAGCAGTACTTC. Translated, it gives CASSTPNEHEQYF.

The chain uses TRBV4-3 and TRBJ1-2, with unresolved D. The germline V gene encodes CDR1 LGHNA and CDR2 YSLEER. Trimming shortened V by 0 bases and J by 7 bases, and 18 bases separated the two germline ends. The CDR3 is 16 amino acids. The CDR3 nucleotides read TGCGCCAGCAGCCAAGAGCGGGAGACACGGGTTGGTGGCTACACCTTC. Translated, it gives CASSQERETRVGGYTF.

This chain connects TRBV29-1 to TRBJ2-2; TRBD1 might be the D (6 bases). With 3 bases removed from V and 3 bases from J, the gap between germline ends came to 8 bases. This CDR3 has 13 residues. Germline CDR1 SQVTM, CDR2 ANQGSEA. CDR3 region: CSVDRGDTGELFF. CDR3 in DNA: TGCAGCGTTGACAGGGGAGACACCGGGGAGCTGTTTTTT.

The V and J genes are TRBV12-3 or TRBV12-4 and TRBJ1-5; D uncertain. This CDR3 region has 11 residues. The germline V and J ends were trimmed by 3 bases and 8 bases, with 5 bases remaining between them. The CDR3 bases are TGTGCCAGCAGTTTTGGAGAGCCCCAGCATTTT. This translates into CASSFGEPQHF.

This clone has a single count. The chain employs TRBV28 and TRBJ1-1; possible D gene TRBD1, 6 bases. Germline V CDR1 and CDR2: MDHEN, SYDVKM. The CDR3 length is 14 residues. V lost 7 bases and J lost 5, with 17 bases in between. The CDR3 DNA sequence: TGTGCCAGCACTCCGACAGGCCGGGGAACTGAAGCTTTCTTT. It is translated as CASTPTGRGTEAFF.

This clone was found a few times. The CDR3 DNA reads as TGTGCCAGCAGCTTAGTCCCCTTTACTGACACTGAAGCTTTCTTT. It yields the protein CASSLVPFTDTEAFF. The chain recombines TRBV7-8 with TRBJ1-1; D not resolved. V was pared by 1 base and J by 3 bases, with 12 bases between. CDR1 and CDR2 (germline): SGHVS, FQNEAQ. This CDR3 has 15 amino acids.

The J gene is TRBJ2-6, the V gene TRBV20-1; D is unclear. V gave up 5 bases and J gave up 7 bases, with 3 bases separating them. The CDR3 runs 10 residues. Germline CDR1 DFQATT, CDR2 SNEGSKA (reference sequence). The DNA of the CDR3 is TGCAGTGCTTCTGCCAACGTCCTGACTTTC. Protein sequence: CSASANVLTF.

The chain couples TRBV6-5 to TRBJ2-7; TRBD2 agrees at 7 bases. CDR1 and CDR2 (germline): MNHEY, SVGAGI. This CDR3 contains 15 residues. Trimming at V came to 5 bases and at J to 0 bases, leaving 7 bases not matched to a gene. The CDR3 protein is CASSRLAESSYEQYF. DNA of the CDR3: TGTGCCAGCAGTCGCCTAGCGGAGAGCTCCTACGAGCAGTACTTC.